The 28 T cell receptor beta chains in this list originate from one sample, sequenced in a study of cytomegalovirus exposure and HLA in healthy donors (TCRdb year 2017). The library was made by the immunoSEQ multiplex PCR assay. The multiplex PCR relied on a mix of 60 forward primers for TCR Vbeta segments and 13 reverse primers for TCR Jbeta segments. TCRdb re-hosts the immuneACCESS table, in-frame sequences only. Its copies lack some clones; in the studies checked, an unresolved V gene accounts for under half of them, and the cause for the rest is not known. The sample contains around 94,000 clones, about 88% of them found a single time. The ten largest account for about 2% of the sample. Sequenced sample: PBMCs. Every receptor here comes from a man between 18 and 35 years old in good health and CMV-seronegative.

This chain links TRBV19 with TRBJ1-1, with TRBD1 matching 8 bases. The junction had 14 bases not matched to a gene; V was cut back by 8 bases and J by 3 bases. Germline-derived CDR1 and CDR2 are LNHDA and SQIVND (reference sequence). CDR3 length: 16 residues. CDR3 sequence: CASYARQGRRDTEAFF. CDR3 bases: TGTGCCAGTTATGCCCGACAGGGGCGCCGGGACACTGAAGCTTTCTTT.

The chain links TRBV7-9 to TRBJ2-1, with a tentative D call TRBD1 (8 bases). Trimming removed 2 bases at V and 7 bases at J, with 24 bases between. CDR1 SEHNR and CDR2 FQNEAQ come from the germline V gene (reference sequence). The CDR3 consists of 18 residues. The CDR3 reads CASSLHRGGFRIENEQFF. The DNA of the CDR3 is TGTGCCAGCAGCTTACACAGGGGGGGGTTCAGGATAGAAAATGAGCAGTTCTTC.

Only a few counts were recorded for this clone. CDR3 region: CASSPGLAGVGEVKNIQYF. The CDR3 DNA follows: TGCGCCAGCAGCCCGGGACTAGCGGGAGTGGGGGAGGTCAAAAACATTCAGTACTTC. V and J are TRBV10-2 and TRBJ2-4; 14 bases agree with TRBD2. The length of the CDR3 is 19 residues. Trimming cost V 6 bases and J 3 bases; bases outside gene matches: 13. Per germline, CDR1 WSHSY and CDR2 SAAADI.

A remark on this clone: Other nucleotide sequences from this sample produce the same CDR3. The V gene is TRBV29-1, the J gene TRBJ2-3, with TRBD2 matching 8 bases. The germline V gene has CDR1 SQVTM and CDR2 ANQGSEA. J was trimmed by 4 bases and V by 4 bases; bases with no gene match: 7. The CDR3 is made up of 14 amino acids. The CDR3 bases are TGCAGCGTTGGACTGGCGGGAGGTTCAGATACGCAGTATTTT. This gives the protein CSVGLAGGSDTQYF.

This clone was observed once. The genes are TRBV6-1 and TRBJ1-5; D may be TRBD1 (6 bases). Germline assignment: CDR1 MNHNS and CDR2 SASEGT. The V gene lost 5 bases and the J gene lost 0 bases, with 11 bases spanning the gap. The CDR3 is 15 residues long. DNA of the CDR3: TGTGCCAGCAGTATGACAGGCTTTAGCAATCAGCCCCAGCATTTT. It is translated as CASSMTGFSNQPQHF.

This clone appeared a few times. This chain joins TRBV6-1 and TRBJ1-1, with 7 bases that match TRBD1. Germline-derived CDR1 and CDR2 are MNHNS and SASEGT. This CDR3 spans 14 amino acids. Trimming took 5 bases from V and 1 from J; bases not matched to a gene: 4. The CDR3 is CASSPGQTNTEAFF. For the CDR3, the DNA is TGTGCCAGCAGTCCGGGACAGACGAACACTGAAGCTTTCTTT.

The chain joins TRBV6-1 to TRBJ2-2, with 7 bases lining up with TRBD2. With V trimmed by 8 bases and J by 3 bases, 6 bases remained unmatched. Germline CDR1 MNHNS, CDR2 SASEGT. The CDR3 has 14 residues. DNA of the CDR3: TGTGCCAGCTTGGTGGGAGGGGACACCGGGGAGCTGTTTTTT. Its translation is CASLVGGDTGELFF.

This clone was counted a single time. The V gene is TRBV29-1, the J gene TRBJ2-7; tentatively, D is TRBD1 (5 bases). This CDR3 has 11 residues. Trimming pared 5 bases from V and 3 bases from J, leaving 8 bases between. Looked up from germline, CDR1 is SQVTM and CDR2 is ANQGSEA. CDR3 sequence reads: CSVFTGYEQYF. For the CDR3, the DNA is TGCAGCGTTTTCACAGGCTACGAGCAGTACTTC.

The chain joins TRBV30 to TRBJ2-1; 14 bases agree with TRBD2. From germline, CDR1 is GTSNPN and CDR2 SVGIG (reference sequence). The trim removed 0 bases at V and 2 bases at J, leaving 6 bases unmatched. CDR3 length: 18 residues. CDR3 loop: CAWSVGLAGGPTYNEQFF. In nucleotides, the CDR3 is TGTGCCTGGAGTGTAGGACTAGCGGGAGGCCCGACCTACAATGAGCAGTTCTTC. Complete variable domain (other parts from reference TRBV30 and TRBJ2-1): SQTIHQWPATLVQPVGSPLSLECTVEGTSNPNLYWYRQAAGRGLQLLFYSVGIGQISSEVPQNLSASRPQDRQFILSSKKLLLSDSGFYLCAWSVGLAGGPTYNEQFFGPGTRLTVL.

The CDR3 DNA follows: TGTGCCAGCAGCGTAGCAGGCGCCTCTGGAAACACCATATATTTT. Translated, it gives CASSVAGASGNTIYF. The chain carries TRBV9 and TRBJ1-3, with D uncertain. Trimming shortened V by 0 bases and J by 0 bases, and 7 bases separated the two germline ends. The CDR3 consists of 15 residues. Germline CDR1 is SGDLS and CDR2 is YYNGEE. Drawing the rest from reference TRBV9 and TRBJ1-3, the complete variable domain is DSGVTQTPKHLITATGQRVTLRCSPRSGDLSVYWYQQSLDQGLQFLIQYYNGEERAKGNILERFSAQQFPDLHSELNLSSLELGDSALYFCASSVAGASGNTIYFGEGSWLTVV.

This clone appeared once. The V and J genes are TRBV6-5 and TRBJ1-2; D gene uncertain. V lost 2 bases, J lost 1 base, and 8 bases lay in between. The CDR3 consists of 14 residues. CDR1 and CDR2 (germline): MNHEY, SVGAGI. The CDR3 spells CASSYLGSNYGYTF. The CDR3 DNA follows: TGTGCCAGCAGTTACCTTGGCAGTAACTATGGCTACACCTTC.

This sequence joins TRBV7-9 and TRBJ2-5; 8 bases map to TRBD1. V lost 4 bases, J lost 5 bases, and 9 bases stayed unmatched. CDR3 size: 15 residues. Germline V gene sequence: CDR1 SEHNR, CDR2 FQNEAQ (reference sequence). Here the CDR3 DNA reads TGTGCCAGCAGCTACTCCGGACAGGGTTTGGAGACCCAGTACTTC. This sequence encodes CASSYSGQGLETQYF.

The rearrangement links TRBV6-1 to TRBJ1-3; D gene unclear. The CDR3 consists of 15 residues. Trimming left V 6 bases short and J 3 bases short, with 15 bases between. From germline, CDR1 is MNHNS and CDR2 SASEGT. CDR3 region: CASSAYSTFGNTIYF. The CDR3 nucleotides are TGTGCCAGCAGCGCCTACAGTACGTTTGGAAACACCATATATTTT.

This chain joins TRBV30 and TRBJ2-3, with D possibly being TRBD1 (5 bases). Trimming took off 1 base at V and 5 bases at J, with 7 bases between the two ends. Germline V gene data show CDR1 as GTSNPN and CDR2 as SVGIG (reference sequence). The CDR3 is 12 amino acids. CDR3 region: CAWSEGKDTQYF. The CDR3 bases are TGTGCCTGGAGTGAGGGGAAAGATACGCAGTATTTT.

V and J are TRBV6-1 and TRBJ1-4; D is perhaps TRBD1 (6 bases). Per the germline V gene, CDR1 is MNHNS and CDR2 is SASEGT. This CDR3 contains 17 residues. Between the trimmed V and J ends, which lost 1 base and 5 bases, there was a span of 17 bases. CDR3 coding DNA: TGTGCCAGCAGTGAAGTCCCACAGGGCCTCTCGAATGAAAAACTGTTTTTT. Encoded protein: CASSEVPQGLSNEKLFF.

The CDR3 DNA reads TGTGCCAGCAGCGTGGACACCCGGAACACTGAAGCTTTCTTT. The encoded protein is CASSVDTRNTEAFF. This sequence joins TRBV9 and TRBJ1-1; D might be TRBD1 (5 bases). The ends were cut back, 2 bases at V and 1 base at J, with 9 bases in the middle. CDR3 length: 14 residues. The germline gives CDR1 SGDLS, CDR2 YYNGEE. The full variable domain, completed using reference TRBV9 and TRBJ1-1, is DSGVTQTPKHLITATGQRVTLRCSPRSGDLSVYWYQQSLDQGLQFLIQYYNGEERAKGNILERFSAQQFPDLHSELNLSSLELGDSALYFCASSVDTRNTEAFFGQGTRLTVV.

This chain connects TRBV2 to TRBJ2-7; 7 bases are a match to TRBD1. V gave up 5 bases and J gave up 2 bases; unmatched junction bases: 6. This CDR3 is built from 14 residues. Germline CDR1 is SNHLY and CDR2 is FYNNEI. The CDR3 DNA sequence: TGTGCCAGCAGTTCGGGACAGCCGCCCTACGAGCAGTACTTC. Translating gives CASSSGQPPYEQYF.

The gene calls are TRBV19 and TRBJ1-6; no reliable D call. Germline V gene lookup returns CDR1 LNHDA and CDR2 SQIVND (reference sequence). The CDR3 extends over 13 amino acids. V lost 5 bases and J lost 5, with 7 bases in between. In DNA form, the CDR3 reads TGTGCCAGTAGTGACACCGATAATTCACCCCTCCACTTT. Encoded protein: CASSDTDNSPLHF. Supplemented by reference TRBV19 and TRBJ1-6, the full variable domain reads DGGITQSPKYLFRKEGQNVTLSCEQNLNHDAMYWYRQDPGQGLRLIYYSQIVNDFQKGDIAEGYSVSREKKESFPLTVTSAQKNPTAFYLCASSDTDNSPLHFGNGTRLTVT.

J is TRBJ1-1 and V is TRBV14; no clear D gene. The germline V gene encodes CDR1 SGHDN and CDR2 FVKESK. The CDR3 contains 16 residues. The germline V and J ends were trimmed by 0 bases and 6 bases, with 17 bases remaining between them. DNA for the CDR3: TGTGCCAGCAGCCAAGATTGGCCACAGCCGAGGGCTGAAGCTTTCTTT. Amino acids: CASSQDWPQPRAEAFF. Complete variable domain (other parts from reference TRBV14 and TRBJ1-1): EAGVTQFPSHSVIEKGQTVTLRCDPISGHDNLYWYRRVMGKEIKFLLHFVKESKQDESGMPNNRFLAERTGGTYSTLKVQPAELEDSGVYFCASSQDWPQPRAEAFFGQGTRLTVV.

This clone is labeled medium-sized (0.01 to 0.1%). The chain recombines TRBV6-4 with TRBJ2-7; 9 bases line up with TRBD1. Germline CDR1 MRHNA, CDR2 SNTAGT. This CDR3 has 13 residues. Trimming removed 0 bases from V and 6 bases from J; junction bases left unmatched: 0. The CDR3 bases are TGTGCCAGCAGTGACTCGGACAGGGGCGAGCAGTACTTC. Protein product: CASSDSDRGEQYF.

CDR3: CAWSGLPGQERGYTF. The CDR3 bases are TGTGCCTGGAGTGGCCTGCCGGGACAAGAGAGAGGCTACACCTTC. The J gene is TRBJ1-2, the V gene TRBV30, with a possible D match to TRBD1 (6 bases). V lost 1 base and J lost 8, with 20 bases in between. The CDR3 contains 15 residues. Germline V gene lookup returns CDR1 GTSNPN and CDR2 SVGIG (reference sequence).

V gene TRBV6-6 combines with J gene TRBJ1-6, with no clear D. From germline, CDR1 is MNHNY and CDR2 SVGAGI (reference sequence). V lost 6 bases to trimming and J lost 5 bases, with 14 bases between them. This CDR3 contains 15 residues. CDR3 sequence reads: CASSREGLNNSPLHF. The CDR3 DNA sequence: TGTGCCAGCAGCCGAGAGGGCCTGAATAATTCACCCCTCCACTTT.

The genes are TRBV29-1 and TRBJ1-1; TRBD1 aligns across 8 bases. Per germline, CDR1 SQVTM and CDR2 ANQGSEA. The CDR3 runs to 13 residues. The V gene end was trimmed by 4 bases and the J gene end by 5 bases; junction bases not matched to a gene: 6. In DNA form, the CDR3 reads TGCAGCGTTGCCACAGGGGGGAAAACTGAAGCTTTCTTT. It is translated as CSVATGGKTEAFF.

The rearrangement links TRBV7-6 to TRBJ1-1, with TRBD1 as a possible D gene (6 bases). Trimming removed 0 bases from V and 5 bases from J, with 13 bases in between. CDR1 SGHVS and CDR2 FNYEAQ come from the germline V gene. This CDR3 is 15 amino acids long. The CDR3 region is CASSLASGGGTEAFF. DNA of the CDR3: TGTGCCAGCAGCTTAGCGTCGGGGGGCGGTACTGAAGCTTTCTTT.

The genes are TRBV6-5 and TRBJ1-2; D gene uncertain. The CDR3 runs to 16 residues. Germline V gene sequence: CDR1 MNHEY, CDR2 SVGAGI. V shed 6 bases and J shed 6 bases, with 23 bases lying between them. The CDR3 protein is CASSYHGVGQLNGYTF. CDR3 DNA: TGTGCCAGCAGCTACCACGGGGTTGGTCAGCTAAATGGCTACACCTTC.

The rearrangement links TRBV9 to TRBJ2-5; 7 nucleotides agree with TRBD2. The CDR3 consists of 16 residues. Looked up from germline, CDR1 is SGDLS and CDR2 is YYNGEE. The J segment lost 4 bases and the V segment lost 4 bases, leaving 13 bases of the junction unmatched. CDR3 sequence reads: CASSPGEGPFGETQYF. The CDR3 nucleotides read TGTGCCAGCAGCCCGGGGGAGGGCCCGTTCGGAGAGACCCAGTACTTC.

The CDR3 loop is CASSLGGRTYNEQFF. In DNA form, the CDR3 reads TGTGCCAGCAGCTTAGGGGGGAGGACCTACAATGAGCAGTTCTTC. The V call is TRBV11-3, the J call TRBJ2-1; D possibly corresponds to TRBD2 (6 bases). CDR1 and CDR2 from the germline V gene are SGHNT and YENEEA. The V and J ends lost 1 base and 2 bases respectively, with 9 bases between them. This CDR3 spans 15 amino acids.

The chain combines TRBV27 with TRBJ2-3; D is possibly TRBD2 (6 bases). This CDR3 is 15 amino acids long. The ends were cut back, 5 bases at V and 7 bases at J, with 19 bases in the middle. Germline V gene data show CDR1 as MNHEY and CDR2 as SMNVEV (reference sequence). This CDR3 is CASSPTSRIRYTQYF. CDR3 nucleotide sequence: TGTGCCAGCAGTCCGACTAGTAGGATACGGTATACGCAGTATTTT.